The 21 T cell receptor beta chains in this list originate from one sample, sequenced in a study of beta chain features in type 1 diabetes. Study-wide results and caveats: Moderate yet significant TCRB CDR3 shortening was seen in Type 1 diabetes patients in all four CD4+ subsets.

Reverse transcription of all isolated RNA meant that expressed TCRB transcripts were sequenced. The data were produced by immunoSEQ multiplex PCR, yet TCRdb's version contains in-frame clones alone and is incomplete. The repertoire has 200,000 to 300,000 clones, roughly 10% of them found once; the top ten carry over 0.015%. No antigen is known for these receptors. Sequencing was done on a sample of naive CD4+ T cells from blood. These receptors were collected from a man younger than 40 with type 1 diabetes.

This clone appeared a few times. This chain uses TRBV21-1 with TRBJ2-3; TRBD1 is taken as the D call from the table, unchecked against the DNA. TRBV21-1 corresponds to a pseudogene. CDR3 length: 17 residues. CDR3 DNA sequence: TGTGCCAGCAGCAAAGGGACAGGTGGATTTCGCACAGATACGCAGTATTTT. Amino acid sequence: CASSKGTGGFRTDTQYF.

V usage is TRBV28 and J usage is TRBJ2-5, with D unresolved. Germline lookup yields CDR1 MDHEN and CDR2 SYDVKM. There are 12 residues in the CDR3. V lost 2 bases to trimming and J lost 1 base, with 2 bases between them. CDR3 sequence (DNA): TGTGCCAGCAGTTTACGCCAAGAGACCCAGTACTTC. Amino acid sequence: CASSLRQETQYF.

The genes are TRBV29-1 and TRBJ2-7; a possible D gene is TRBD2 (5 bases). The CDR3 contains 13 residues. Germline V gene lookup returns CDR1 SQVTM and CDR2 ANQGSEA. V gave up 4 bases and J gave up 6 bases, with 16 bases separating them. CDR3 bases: TGCAGCGTTGGAGTAACCCAACGGGGCGAGCAGTACTTC. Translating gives CSVGVTQRGEQYF.

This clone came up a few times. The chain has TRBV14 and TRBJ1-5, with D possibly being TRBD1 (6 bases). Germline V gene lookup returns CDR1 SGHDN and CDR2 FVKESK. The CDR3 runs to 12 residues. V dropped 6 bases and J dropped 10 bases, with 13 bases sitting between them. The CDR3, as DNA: TGTGCCAGCAGGACAGGTTTTTGCCCCCAGCATTTT. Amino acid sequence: CASRTGFCPQHF. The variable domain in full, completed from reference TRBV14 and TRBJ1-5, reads EAGVTQFPSHSVIEKGQTVTLRCDPISGHDNLYWYRRVMGKEIKFLLHFVKESKQDESGMPNNRFLAERTGGTYSTLKVQPAELEDSGVYFCASRTGFCPQHFGDGTRLSIL.

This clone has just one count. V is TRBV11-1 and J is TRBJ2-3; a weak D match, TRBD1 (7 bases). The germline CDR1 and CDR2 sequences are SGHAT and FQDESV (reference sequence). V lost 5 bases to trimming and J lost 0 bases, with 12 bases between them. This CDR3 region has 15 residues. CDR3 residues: CASSVTGTSTDTQYF. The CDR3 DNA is TGTGCCAGCAGCGTGACAGGGACTAGCACAGATACGCAGTATTTT.

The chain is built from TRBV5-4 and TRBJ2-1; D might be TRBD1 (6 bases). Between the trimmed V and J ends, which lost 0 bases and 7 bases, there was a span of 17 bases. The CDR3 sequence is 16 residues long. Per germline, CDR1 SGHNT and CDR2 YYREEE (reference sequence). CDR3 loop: CASSLAVLPGANEQFF. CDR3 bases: TGTGCCAGCAGCTTGGCAGTACTCCCAGGGGCAAATGAGCAGTTCTTC.

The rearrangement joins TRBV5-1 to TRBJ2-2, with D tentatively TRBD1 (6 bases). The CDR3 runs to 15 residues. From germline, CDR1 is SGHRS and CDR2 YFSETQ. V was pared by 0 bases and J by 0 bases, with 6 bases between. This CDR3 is CASSLGTANTGELFF. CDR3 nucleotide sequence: TGCGCCAGCAGCTTGGGGACAGCGAACACCGGGGAGCTGTTTTTT.

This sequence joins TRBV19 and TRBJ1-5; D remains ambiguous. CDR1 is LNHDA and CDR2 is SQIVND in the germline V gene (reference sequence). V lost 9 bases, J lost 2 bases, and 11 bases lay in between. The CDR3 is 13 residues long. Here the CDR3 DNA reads TGTGCCAGACCTGCGGTGGGCAATCAGCCCCAGCATTTT. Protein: CARPAVGNQPQHF. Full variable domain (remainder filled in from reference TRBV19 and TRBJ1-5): DGGITQSPKYLFRKEGQNVTLSCEQNLNHDAMYWYRQDPGQGLRLIYYSQIVNDFQKGDIAEGYSVSREKKESFPLTVTSAQKNPTAFYLCARPAVGNQPQHFGDGTRLSIL.

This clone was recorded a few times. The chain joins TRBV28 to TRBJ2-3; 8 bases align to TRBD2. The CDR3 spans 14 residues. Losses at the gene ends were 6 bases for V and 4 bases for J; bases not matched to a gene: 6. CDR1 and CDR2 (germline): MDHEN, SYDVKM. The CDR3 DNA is TGTGCCAGCAGCCCGGGGGGGCGGTCAGATACGCAGTATTTT. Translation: CASSPGGRSDTQYF.

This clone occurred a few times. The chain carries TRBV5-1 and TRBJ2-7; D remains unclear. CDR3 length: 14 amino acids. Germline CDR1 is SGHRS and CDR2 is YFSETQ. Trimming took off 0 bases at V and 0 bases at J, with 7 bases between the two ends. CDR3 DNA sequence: TGCGCCAGCAGCTTGGTAGTGAACTCCTACGAGCAGTACTTC. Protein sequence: CASSLVVNSYEQYF.

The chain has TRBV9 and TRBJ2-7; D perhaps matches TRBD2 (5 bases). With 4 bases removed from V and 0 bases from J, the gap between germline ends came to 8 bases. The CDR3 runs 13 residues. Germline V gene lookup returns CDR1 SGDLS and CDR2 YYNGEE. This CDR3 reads CASSPGLSYEQYF. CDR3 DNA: TGTGCCAGCAGCCCTGGACTCTCCTACGAGCAGTACTTC.

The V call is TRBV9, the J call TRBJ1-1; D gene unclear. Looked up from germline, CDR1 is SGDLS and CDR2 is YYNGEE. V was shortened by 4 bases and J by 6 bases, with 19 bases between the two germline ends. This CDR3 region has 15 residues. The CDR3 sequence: CASSLSGILGAEAFF. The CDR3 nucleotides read TGTGCCAGCAGCTTATCCGGGATTTTAGGAGCTGAAGCTTTCTTT.

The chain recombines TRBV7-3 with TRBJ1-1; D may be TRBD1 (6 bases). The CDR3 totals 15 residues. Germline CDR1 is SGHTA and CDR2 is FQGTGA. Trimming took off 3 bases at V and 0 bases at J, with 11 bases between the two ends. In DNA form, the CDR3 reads TGTGCCAGCAGCTTGGCAGGGGTAATGAACACTGAAGCTTTCTTT. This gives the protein CASSLAGVMNTEAFF.

The DNA for the CDR3 is TGTGCCAGCAGCCGAGCTGGGAGCGGGGGGCAGGAGACCCAGTACTTC. Its translation is CASSRAGSGGQETQYF. The V gene is TRBV7-3, the J gene TRBJ2-5; 9 nucleotides align to TRBD2. The V and J ends lost 5 bases and 5 bases, in that order; junction bases with no gene match: 12. The germline V gene encodes CDR1 SGHTA and CDR2 FQGTGA. This CDR3 is 16 amino acids long.

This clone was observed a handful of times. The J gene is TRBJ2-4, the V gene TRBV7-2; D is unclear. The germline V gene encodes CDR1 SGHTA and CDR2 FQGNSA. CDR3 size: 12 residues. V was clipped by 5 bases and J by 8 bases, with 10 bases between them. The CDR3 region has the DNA TGTGCCAGCAGCCCAGTCCGGGACATTCAGTACTTC. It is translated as CASSPVRDIQYF.

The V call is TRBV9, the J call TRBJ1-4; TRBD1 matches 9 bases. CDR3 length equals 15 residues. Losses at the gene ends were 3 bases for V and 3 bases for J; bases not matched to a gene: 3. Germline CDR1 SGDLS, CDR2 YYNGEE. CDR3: CASSAQGAANEKLFF. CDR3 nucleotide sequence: TGTGCCAGCAGCGCACAGGGGGCAGCTAATGAAAAACTGTTTTTT.

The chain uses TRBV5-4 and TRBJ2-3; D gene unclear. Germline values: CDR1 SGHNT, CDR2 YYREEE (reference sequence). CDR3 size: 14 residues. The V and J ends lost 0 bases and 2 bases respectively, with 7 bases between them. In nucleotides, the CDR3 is TGTGCCAGCAGCTTGGGGGCCTACACAGATACGCAGTATTTT. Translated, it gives CASSLGAYTDTQYF.

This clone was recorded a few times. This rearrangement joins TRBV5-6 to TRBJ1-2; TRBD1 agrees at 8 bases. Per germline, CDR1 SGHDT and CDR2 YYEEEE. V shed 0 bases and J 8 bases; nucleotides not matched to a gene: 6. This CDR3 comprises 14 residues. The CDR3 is CASSLAGGLWGYTF. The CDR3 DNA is TGTGCCAGCAGCTTGGCAGGGGGCCTTTGGGGCTACACCTTC.

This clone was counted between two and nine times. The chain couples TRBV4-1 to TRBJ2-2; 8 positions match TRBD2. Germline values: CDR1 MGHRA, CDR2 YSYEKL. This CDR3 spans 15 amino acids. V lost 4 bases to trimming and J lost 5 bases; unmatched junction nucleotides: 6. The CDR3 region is CASSRLATITGELFF. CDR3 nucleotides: TGCGCCAGCAGCCGACTAGCGACTATAACCGGGGAGCTGTTTTTT.

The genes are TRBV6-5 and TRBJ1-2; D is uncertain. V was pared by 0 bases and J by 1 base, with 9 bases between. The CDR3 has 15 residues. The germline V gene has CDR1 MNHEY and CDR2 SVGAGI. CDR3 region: CASSYSITSNYGYTF. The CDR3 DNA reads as TGTGCCAGCAGTTACTCGATTACCAGTAACTATGGCTACACCTTC.

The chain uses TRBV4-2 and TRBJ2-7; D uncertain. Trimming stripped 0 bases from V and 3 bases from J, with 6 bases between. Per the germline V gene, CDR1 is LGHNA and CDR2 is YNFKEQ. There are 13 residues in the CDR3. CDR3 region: CASSQDVSYEQYF. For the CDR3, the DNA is TGTGCCAGCAGCCAAGATGTCAGCTACGAGCAGTACTTC.